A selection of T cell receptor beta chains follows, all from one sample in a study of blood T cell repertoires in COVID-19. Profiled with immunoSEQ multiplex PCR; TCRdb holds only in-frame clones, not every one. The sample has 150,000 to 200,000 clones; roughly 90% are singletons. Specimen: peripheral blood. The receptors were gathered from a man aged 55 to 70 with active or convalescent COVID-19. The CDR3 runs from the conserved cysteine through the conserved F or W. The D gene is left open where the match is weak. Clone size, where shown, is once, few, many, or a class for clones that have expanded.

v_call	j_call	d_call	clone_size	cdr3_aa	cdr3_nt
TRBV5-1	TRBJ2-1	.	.	CASMEGPLNEQFF	TGCGCCAGTATGGAGGGGCCATTGAATGAGCAGTTCTTC
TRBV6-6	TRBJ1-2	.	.	CASSYSTQGLGYTF	TGTGCCAGCAGTTACTCGACACAGGGCTTGGGCTACACCTTC
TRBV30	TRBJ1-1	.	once	CAWSVIFSGDAFF	TGTGCCTGGAGTGTAATTTTTTCGGGGGATGCTTTCTTT
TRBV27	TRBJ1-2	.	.	CASRAGGATNYGYTF	TGTGCCAGCAGAGCGGGGGGAGCCACTAACTATGGCTACACCTTC
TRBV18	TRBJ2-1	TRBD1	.	CASSPPPGQGVNEQFF	TGTGCCAGCTCACCGCCCCCAGGACAGGGGGTAAATGAGCAGTTCTTC
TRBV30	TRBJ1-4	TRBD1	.	CAYGQGTNEKLFF	TGTGCTTACGGACAGGGTACTAATGAAAAACTGTTTTTT
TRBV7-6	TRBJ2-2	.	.	CASRPQARGAANTGELFF	TGTGCCAGCAGGCCACAGGCCCGCGGGGCCGCGAACACCGGGGAGCTGTTTTTT
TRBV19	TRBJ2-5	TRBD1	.	CASSMPGQGSETQYF	TGTGCCAGTAGTATGCCGGGACAGGGGTCGGAGACCCAGTACTTC
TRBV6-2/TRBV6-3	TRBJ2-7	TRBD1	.	CASSYSGQGTHEQYF	TGTGCCAGCAGTTATTCAGGACAGGGTACCCACGAGCAGTACTTC
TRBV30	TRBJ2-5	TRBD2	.	CAWSFGGLAGGETQYF	TGTGCCTGGAGTTTTGGGGGACTAGCGGGAGGGGAGACCCAGTACTTC
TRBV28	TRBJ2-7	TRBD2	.	CASRDYSYEQYF	TGTGCCAGCCGGGACTACTCCTACGAGCAGTACTTC
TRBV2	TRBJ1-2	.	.	CASTGGDGVSGYTF	TGTGCCAGCACGGGGGGGGACGGTGTTAGTGGCTACACCTTC
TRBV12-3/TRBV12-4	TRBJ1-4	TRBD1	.	CASSFGTGELFF	TGTGCCAGCAGTTTTGGGACAGGGGAACTGTTTTTT
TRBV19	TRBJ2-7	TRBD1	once	CASSISDRGSYEQYF	TGTGCCAGTAGTATAAGTGACAGGGGGTCCTACGAGCAGTACTTC
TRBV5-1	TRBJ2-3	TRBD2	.	CASSWGTSGRKTDTQYF	TGCGCCAGCAGCTGGGGGACTAGCGGGAGGAAGACAGATACGCAGTATTTT
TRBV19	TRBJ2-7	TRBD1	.	CASSRHRDRGYEQYF	TGTGCCAGTAGTAGGCACCGGGACAGGGGCTACGAGCAGTACTTC
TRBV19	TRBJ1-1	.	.	CASSILSGFNTEAFF	TGTGCCAGTAGTATCCTTTCCGGGTTCAACACTGAAGCTTTCTTT
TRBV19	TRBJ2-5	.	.	CASSAGGGEGTQYF	TGTGCCAGTAGTGCCGGCGGGGGCGAAGGAACCCAGTACTTC
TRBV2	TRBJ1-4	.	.	CASSVNGGDEKLFF	TGTGCCAGCAGTGTCAATGGCGGGGATGAAAAACTGTTTTTT
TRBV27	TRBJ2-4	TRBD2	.	CASSFRGAASGGKNIQYF	TGTGCCAGCAGTTTCAGGGGGGCGGCTAGCGGGGGCAAAAACATTCAGTACTTC
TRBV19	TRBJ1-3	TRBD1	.	CASSSGQGFSGNTIYF	TGTGCCAGTAGCTCGGGACAGGGATTCTCTGGAAACACCATATATTTT
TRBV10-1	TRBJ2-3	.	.	CASSANVADTQYF	TGCGCCAGCAGTGCCAATGTTGCAGATACGCAGTATTTT
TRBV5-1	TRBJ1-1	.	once	CASRRQTNTEAFF	TGCGCCAGCAGACGACAGACCAACACTGAAGCTTTCTTT
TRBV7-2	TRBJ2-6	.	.	CASSPVPGGFGAGANVLTF	TGTGCCAGCAGCCCAGTACCAGGGGGGTTTGGCGCTGGGGCCAACGTCCTGACTTTC
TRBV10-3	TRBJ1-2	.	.	CAISGVQGDYGYTF	TGTGCCATCAGTGGAGTACAGGGCGACTATGGCTACACCTTC
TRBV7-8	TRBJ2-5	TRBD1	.	CASSLGGTGTQYF	TGTGCCAGCAGCTTAGGCGGGACAGGGACCCAGTACTTC
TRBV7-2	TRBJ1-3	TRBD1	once	CASSYDRATGNTIYF	TGTGCCAGCAGTTACGACAGGGCCACTGGAAACACCATATATTTT
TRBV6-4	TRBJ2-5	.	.	CARQETQYF	TGTGCCCGCCAAGAGACCCAGTACTTC
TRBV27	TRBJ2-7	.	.	CASSFPQSRLYEQYF	TGTGCCAGCAGTTTCCCCCAGTCTAGACTGTACGAGCAGTACTTC
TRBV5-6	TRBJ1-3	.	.	CASSLVGGRVASGNTIYF	TGTGCCAGCAGCTTGGTTGGTGGCAGGGTGGCCTCTGGAAACACCATATATTTT
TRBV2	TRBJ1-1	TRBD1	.	CASRRTGTGYTEAFF	TGTGCCAGCAGGCGAACCGGGACAGGGTACACTGAAGCTTTCTTT
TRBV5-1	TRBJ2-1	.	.	CASSFAATNEQFF	TGCGCCAGCAGCTTCGCAGCGACGAATGAGCAGTTCTTC
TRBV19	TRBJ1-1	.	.	CASSIVAGRAEAFF	TGTGCCAGTAGTATAGTGGCAGGGAGGGCTGAAGCTTTCTTT
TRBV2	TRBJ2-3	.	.	CASSKEGGRGDTQYF	TGTGCCAGCAGTAAAGAGGGGGGGCGCGGAGATACGCAGTATTTT
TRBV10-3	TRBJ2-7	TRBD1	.	CAISEGRTGSSYEQYF	TGTGCCATCAGTGAAGGAAGGACAGGGAGCTCCTACGAGCAGTACTTC
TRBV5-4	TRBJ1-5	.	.	CASSIQGVGNQPQHF	TGTGCCAGCAGCATACAGGGCGTTGGCAATCAGCCCCAGCATTTT
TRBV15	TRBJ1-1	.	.	CATSREEPNTEAFF	TGTGCCACCAGCAGAGAGGAGCCGAACACTGAAGCTTTCTTT
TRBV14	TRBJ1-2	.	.	CASSQAGVVRGYTF	TGTGCCAGCAGCCAAGCGGGGGTAGTTCGGGGCTACACCTTC
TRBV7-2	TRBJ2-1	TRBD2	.	CASSLGTNPYNEQFF	TGTGCCAGCAGCCTAGGGACTAACCCCTACAATGAGCAGTTCTTC
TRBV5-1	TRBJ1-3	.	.	CASSFGGQSSGNTIYF	TGCGCCAGCAGCTTCGGGGGGCAGAGCTCTGGAAACACCATATATTTT
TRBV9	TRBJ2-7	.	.	CASSVAPGGNEQYF	TGTGCCAGCAGCGTAGCACCAGGGGGGAACGAGCAGTACTTC
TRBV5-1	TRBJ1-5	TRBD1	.	CASSFGTGENQPQHF	TGCGCCAGCAGCTTCGGGACAGGGGAAAATCAGCCCCAGCATTTT
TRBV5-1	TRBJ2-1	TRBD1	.	CASSWTLGQGAYNEQFF	TGCGCCAGCAGCTGGACACTGGGACAGGGAGCCTACAATGAGCAGTTCTTC
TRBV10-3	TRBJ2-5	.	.	CAISSLETQYF	TGTGCCATCTCGAGTTTGGAGACCCAGTACTTC
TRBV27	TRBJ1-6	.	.	CASSLAGRVTYNSPLHF	TGTGCCAGCAGTTTAGCGGGGAGGGTCACCTATAATTCACCCCTCCACTTT
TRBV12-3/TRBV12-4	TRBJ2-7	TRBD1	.	CASSPGQGYEQYF	TGTGCCAGCAGTCCGGGACAGGGCTACGAGCAGTACTTC
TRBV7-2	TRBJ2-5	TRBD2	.	CASSLVFLVAGGRETQYF	TGTGCCAGCAGCTTAGTATTCCTCGTAGCGGGAGGGCGAGAGACCCAGTACTTC
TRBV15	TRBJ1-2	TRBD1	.	CATSRDLTGGSTGYGYTF	TGTGCCACCAGCAGAGATTTGACAGGGGGCTCAACGGGCTATGGCTACACCTTC
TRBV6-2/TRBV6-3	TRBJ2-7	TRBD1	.	CASSYSGGPYEQYF	TGTGCCAGCAGTTACTCAGGGGGCCCATACGAGCAGTACTTC
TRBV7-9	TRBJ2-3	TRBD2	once	CASSQQPHSGRTDTQYF	TGTGCCAGCAGCCAACAGCCCCATAGCGGGAGGACAGATACGCAGTATTTT
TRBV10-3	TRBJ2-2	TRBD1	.	CAISESDRVSANTGELFF	TGTGCCATCAGTGAGTCGGACAGGGTATCGGCGAACACCGGGGAGCTGTTTTTT
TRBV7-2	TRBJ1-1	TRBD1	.	CASSPEGQGNTEAFF	TGTGCCAGCAGCCCCGAGGGACAGGGCAACACTGAAGCTTTCTTT